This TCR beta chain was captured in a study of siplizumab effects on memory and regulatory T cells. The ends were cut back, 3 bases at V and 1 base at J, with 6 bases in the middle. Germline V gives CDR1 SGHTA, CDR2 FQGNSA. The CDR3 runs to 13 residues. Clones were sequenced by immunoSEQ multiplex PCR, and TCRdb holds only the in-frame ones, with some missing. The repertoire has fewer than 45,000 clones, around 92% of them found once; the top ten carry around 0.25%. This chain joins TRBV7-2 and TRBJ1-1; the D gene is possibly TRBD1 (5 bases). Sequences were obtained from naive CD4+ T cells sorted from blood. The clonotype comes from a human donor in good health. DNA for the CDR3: TGTGCCAGCAGCTTCACAGGGAACACTGAAGCTTTCTTT. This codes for CASSFTGNTEAFF.